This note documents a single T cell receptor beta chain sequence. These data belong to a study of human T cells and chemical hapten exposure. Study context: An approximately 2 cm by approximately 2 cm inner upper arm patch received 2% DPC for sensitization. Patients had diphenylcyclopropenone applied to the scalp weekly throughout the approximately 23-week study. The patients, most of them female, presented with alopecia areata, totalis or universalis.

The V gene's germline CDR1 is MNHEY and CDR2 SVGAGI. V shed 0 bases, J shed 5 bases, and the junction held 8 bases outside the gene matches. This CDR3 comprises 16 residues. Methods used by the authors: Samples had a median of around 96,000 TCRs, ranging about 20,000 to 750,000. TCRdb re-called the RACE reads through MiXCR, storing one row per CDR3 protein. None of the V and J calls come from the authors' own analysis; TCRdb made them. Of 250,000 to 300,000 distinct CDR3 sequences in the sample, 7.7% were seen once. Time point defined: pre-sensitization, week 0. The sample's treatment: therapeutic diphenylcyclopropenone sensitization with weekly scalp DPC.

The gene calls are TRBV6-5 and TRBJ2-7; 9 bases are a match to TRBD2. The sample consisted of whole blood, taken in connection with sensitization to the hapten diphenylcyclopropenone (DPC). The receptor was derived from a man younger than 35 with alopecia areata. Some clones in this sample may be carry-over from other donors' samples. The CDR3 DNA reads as TGTGCCAGCAGTTACTCCTGGGCGGGGGGGTTACACGAGCAGTACTTC. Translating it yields CASSYSWAGGLHEQYF.